This T cell receptor (beta chain) stems from a study of blood T cell repertoires in COVID-19 (TCRdb year 2020). As for the study more broadly: Collaborator samples came from the United States, Italy and Spain and covered acute and convalescent phases of COVID-19. Subjects who had been exposed to COVID-19, were actively infected with it, or had recovered from it provided the deeply sampled blood TCRbeta repertoires that made up the dataset. The material from the prospective study consisted of cDNA or gDNA derived from T cells, B-cell-depleted T cells, or PBMCs. Sample metadata almost always included a de-identified subject ID, COVID-19 status, age in years and sex. Samples came from the ongoing ImmuneRACE study (first 160 participants) plus 1,254 subjects from 6 global collaborators. A freely available public database, intended as a resource for researchers studying the immune response to SARS-CoV-2, is where the repertoires were released. Where available, HLA class I and class II types were taken from metadata supplied by the sample provider and were not determined by assay-based typing.

Its CDR3 holds 12 amino acids, cysteine through phenylalanine. Only the CDR3 region is kept as DNA, spanning 36 bases read in frame from base 1. A distance of 12 bases separates the germline ends of V and J, which lose 5 bases and 10 bases respectively. The germline V gene (reference sequence) specifies SEHNR as CDR1 and FQNEAQ as CDR2. Each collaborating institution followed its own protocols to collect whole blood in K2EDTA tubes. Collaborator samples were shipped for TCRbeta analysis as frozen whole blood, isolated PBMCs, or DNA extracted from either sample type. Concerning this clone: It lacks a known antigen. Nothing much larger sits one base from this clone, and base qualities are not available.

The paper as a whole reports these results and caveats: Clinical and demographic metadata were provided uncurated, with the amount varying by source and participant.

The immunoSEQ Assay, a bias-controlled multiplex PCR, was used to amplify TCRbeta CDR3 regions from genomic DNA. The authors' pipeline ran thus. The number of nucleated cells in each sample was estimated by amplification of reference gene primers within the assay. To quantify the absolute abundance of each unique TCRbeta CDR3 rearrangement, sequence reads were collapsed and filtered. For each sample, productive Simpson clonality was calculated by taking the square root of Simpson's diversity index across productive rearrangements. The immuneACCESS repertoire file appears here via TCRdb, limited to in-frame rearrangements. These files lack a portion of the clones; in checked studies, under half of the deficit traces to unresolved V genes, and the cause of the others is not known. D and trimming were read from the DNA, whereas the V and J calls and clone size are those reported in that table. The sample table lists about 140,000 clones, around 73% of them with a count of one. Together, the top ten hold roughly 9% of the sample.

The V and J segments used are TRBV7-9 and TRBJ2-1; 5 matching bases give a weak D call of TRBD2. The sequenced material came from peripheral blood. The receptor was isolated from a woman between 45 and 65 years old with active or convalescent COVID-19. The bases read TGTGCCAGCAGCAAAACCCTAGCAGAGCAGTTCTTC. It is translated as CASSKTLAEQFF.